This T cell receptor beta chain comes out of a study of cytomegalovirus exposure and HLA in healthy donors. The PCR used 60 Vbeta and 13 Jbeta primers. Sequencing was performed with immunoSEQ multiplex PCR; in TCRdb, only in-frame clones are kept and a portion is missing. The table lists under 200,000 clones, around 69% of them singletons. V was shortened by 0 bases and J by 5 bases, with 7 bases between the two germline ends. Germline V gene data show CDR1 as KGHSH and CDR2 as LQKENI. This CDR3 region has 13 residues. The TCR was taken from a woman under 40 in good health and CMV-seronegative. The rearrangement uses TRBV18 and TRBJ2-5; D is ambiguous. Source material: PBMCs. The CDR3 region is CASSPPTEETQYF. Written as DNA, the CDR3 is TGTGCCAGCTCACCACCTACCGAGGAGACCCAGTACTTC.